The subject of this entry is one T cell receptor (beta chain). What it binds is unknown. This sample was included in a study of T cells expressing NK-cell markers. Study in general: The TCR beta repertoires originated in sorted CD3+CD56+NKG2C+, CD3+CD56+NKG2C- and CD3+CD56-NKG2C+ T cells. Study results and caveats: In four donors, these clonotypes also led the CD3+CD56-NKG2C+ fraction.

The CDR3 totals 14 residues. The germline gives CDR1 ENHRY, CDR2 SYGVKD. TCRdb reprocessed the 5' RACE reads and stores each CDR3 protein as one record, lacking DNA. Recorded for this sample: roughly 280,000 distinct CDR3 sequences. Source material: blood T cells: a sorted CD56 or NKG2C T cell subset, CD4+ or CD8+ T cells, or bulk PBMC T cells (not recorded which). This TCR came from a man between 18 and 29 years old in good health. The chain combines TRBV10-3 with TRBJ2-7; there is no DNA to check the TCRdb D call of TRBD1. The CDR3 region is CAISERGSSDEQYF.